This T cell receptor (beta chain) was retrieved from a study of cytomegalovirus exposure and HLA in healthy donors. The V end lost 0 bases, the J end lost 0 bases, and 18 bases lay between the germline ends. The CDR3 is 18 residues long. Germline CDR1 is GTSNPN and CDR2 is SVGIG (reference sequence). PCR primers comprised 60 Vbeta and 13 Jbeta primers. Profiled with immunoSEQ multiplex PCR; TCRdb holds only in-frame clones, not every one. The sample shows around 200,000 clones, roughly 75% of them seen only once. A remark on this clone: Its target is not known.

Findings of the study overall: The likely explanation for a cluster of highly shared sequence variants was sequencing artifact. A missense variant in DCLRE1C was later tied to TCR beta V- and J-gene trimming. Apparent HLA restriction characterized most CMV-associated TCR beta chains in a later analysis.

Sample: PBMCs. This sequence originates from a young man in good health and CMV-seropositive. The chain is built from TRBV30 and TRBJ1-3; D is undetermined. The CDR3 nucleotides read TGTGCCTGGAGTGTATTTTACGGCAGGCCCCACTCTGGAAACACCATATATTTT. Residues: CAWSVFYGRPHSGNTIYF.